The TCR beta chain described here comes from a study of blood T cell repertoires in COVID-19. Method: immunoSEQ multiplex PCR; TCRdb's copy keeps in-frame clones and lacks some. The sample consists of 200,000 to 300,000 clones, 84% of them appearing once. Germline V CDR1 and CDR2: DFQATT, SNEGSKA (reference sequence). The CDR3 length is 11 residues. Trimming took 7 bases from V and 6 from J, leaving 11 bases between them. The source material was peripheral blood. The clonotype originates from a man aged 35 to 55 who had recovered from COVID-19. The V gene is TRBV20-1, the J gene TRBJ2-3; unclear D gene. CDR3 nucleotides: TGCAGTGTCACAACCGCCGATACGCAGTATTTT. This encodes CSVTTADTQYF.